This TCR beta chain was identified during a study of blood T cell repertoires in COVID-19. Turning to the study itself: Sites in the United States, Italy and Spain provided acute and convalescent COVID-19 samples.

Recruits, aged about 18 to 95 years, lived in 24 US areas. Researchers sorted participants into cohorts using their self-reported clinical history. The study recruited exposed participants who had met a COVID-19 case within 2 weeks before entry. From germline, CDR1 is MNHEY and CDR2 SMNVEV (reference sequence). The V end lost 7 bases, the J end lost 8 bases, and 11 bases lay between the germline ends. The CDR3 is 12 amino acids. Clones were sequenced by immunoSEQ multiplex PCR, and TCRdb holds only the in-frame ones, with some missing. The table has roughly 150,000 clones, 84% seen once. This sequence originates from a woman younger than 30 who had been exposed to COVID-19. This chain joins TRBV27 and TRBJ1-4; possible D gene TRBD1, 5 bases. The sequencing input was PBMCs or T cells enriched from blood (not recorded which). DNA for the CDR3: TGTGCCAGCAAGAACACAGGAGAAAAACTGTTTTTT. Its protein product is CASKNTGEKLFF.